These T cell receptor beta chains were read from a single sample in a study of blood T cell repertoires in COVID-19. Some clones are missing from TCRdb's copy, which holds only in-frame ones; the method was immunoSEQ multiplex PCR. The sample lists 43,000 or so clones, roughly 90% occurring once. Sequencing used peripheral blood. These receptor sequences come from a human donor in a cohort sampled during active COVID-19. Each CDR3 is given with its conserved first and last residue. The D gene is left open where the match is weak. The size of a clone is reported for some rows only, either as once, few or many, or as a class for expanded clones.

v_gene: TRBV4-2; abundance: NA; j_gene: TRBJ2-2; d_gene: NA; CDR3aa: CASSQGERGDTGELFF; CDR3nt: TGTGCCAGCAGCCAAGGGGAGCGTGGGGACACCGGGGAGCTGTTTTTT
v_gene: TRBV5-5; abundance: NA; j_gene: TRBJ1-1; d_gene: NA; CDR3aa: CASSLQGVRTEAFF; CDR3nt: TGTGCCAGCAGTCTACAGGGAGTGCGCACTGAAGCTTTCTTT
v_gene: TRBV30; abundance: NA; j_gene: TRBJ2-3; d_gene: NA; CDR3aa: CAWDRSTDTQYF; CDR3nt: TGTGCCTGGGACAGGTCCACAGATACGCAGTATTTT
v_gene: TRBV4-2; abundance: once; j_gene: TRBJ2-3; d_gene: NA; CDR3aa: CASSQEASVDTQYF; CDR3nt: TGTGCCAGCAGCCAAGAGGCTAGCGTAGATACGCAGTATTTT
v_gene: TRBV5-6; abundance: NA; j_gene: TRBJ2-1; d_gene: TRBD2; CDR3aa: CASSKGLAGGFNEQFF; CDR3nt: TGTGCCAGCAGCAAAGGACTAGCGGGGGGTTTCAATGAGCAGTTCTTC
v_gene: TRBV5-4; abundance: NA; j_gene: TRBJ2-2; d_gene: NA; CDR3aa: CASSLRLVSPGELFF; CDR3nt: TGTGCCAGCAGCTTACGACTAGTATCCCCCGGGGAGCTGTTTTTT
v_gene: TRBV6-5; abundance: NA; j_gene: TRBJ1-2; d_gene: TRBD1; CDR3aa: CASSYPGQGNGYTF; CDR3nt: TGTGCCAGCAGTTACCCGGGACAGGGTAATGGCTACACCTTC
v_gene: TRBV5-1; abundance: few; j_gene: TRBJ2-5; d_gene: NA; CDR3aa: CASSLAGETQYF; CDR3nt: TGCGCCAGCAGCTTGGCCGGAGAGACCCAGTACTTC
v_gene: TRBV6-2/TRBV6-3; abundance: NA; j_gene: TRBJ1-1; d_gene: NA; CDR3aa: CASSRPQVQGEAFF; CDR3nt: TGTGCCAGCAGTCGCCCCCAGGTCCAGGGGGAAGCTTTCTTT
v_gene: TRBV11-2; abundance: once; j_gene: TRBJ1-2; d_gene: NA; CDR3aa: CASSLTRASGYGYTF; CDR3nt: TGTGCCAGCAGCTTAACGAGGGCGTCTGGCTATGGCTACACCTTC
v_gene: TRBV11-1; abundance: NA; j_gene: TRBJ2-1; d_gene: TRBD2; CDR3aa: CASSPRGREGYNEQFF; CDR3nt: TGTGCCAGCAGCCCCCGGGGGCGGGAGGGCTACAATGAGCAGTTCTTC